This TCR beta chain was recorded in a study of control samples from healthy donors and cancer patients. There are a few counts of this clone. The data were produced by immunoSEQ multiplex PCR, yet TCRdb's version contains in-frame clones alone and is incomplete. The sample shows roughly 100,000 clones, 83% of them seen only once. The sequencing sample was made of blood. The source of this sequence is a woman in her fifties or sixties in good health.

CDR3 DNA: TGCGCCAGCAGCCTCGGGACCCTCGGCGTAGATGAGCAGTTCTTC. It translates to CASSLGTLGVDEQFF. The gene calls are TRBV5-1 and TRBJ2-1; tentatively, D is TRBD1 or TRBD2 (5 bases each). Trimming removed 4 bases at V and 8 bases at J, with 19 bases between. The V gene's germline CDR1 is SGHRS and CDR2 YFSETQ. CDR3 length equals 15 residues.